The entry below gives a single T cell receptor beta chain sequence along with its context. Produced via immunoSEQ multiplex PCR; TCRdb's table is partial and in-frame only. The data hold tens of thousands of clones, with about four fifths observed a single time. These data originate in a study of OX40 agonist ivuxolimab in advanced cancers. Study information: Patients were roughly 81% male with ages roughly 20 to 80, mean about 54.

The V end lost 5 bases, the J end lost 5 bases, and 6 bases lay between the germline ends. There are 10 residues in the CDR3. Germline CDR1 reads DFQATT; CDR2 reads SNEGSKA (reference sequence). This clonotype was obtained from an adult with an advanced solid tumor such as melanoma, head and neck, liver or kidney cancer. V and J are TRBV20-1 and TRBJ1-2, with unresolved D. The sample consisted of CD4+ or CD8+ T cells sorted from blood, taken in a trial of the OX40 agonist ivuxolimab. In nucleotides, the CDR3 is TGCAGTGCTTACCATTATGGCTACACCTTC. Protein sequence: CSAYHYGYTF.